Below, 8 T cell receptor beta chains from the same sample are listed, as sequenced in a study of metastatic and nonmetastatic thyroid tumors. TCRdb re-clonotyped the PCR reads through MiXCR. The data contain approximately 79,000 clones, approximately 9% of them seen just once; the ten biggest clones take up roughly 9%. All patients were untreated before thyroid surgery. Sequenced input: blood. The source is a female donor with papillary thyroid cancer or a benign thyroid nodule (not recorded which). Some clones in this sample may be carry-over from other donors' samples.

This clone came up many times. CDR3 residues: CASSSQGYGELFF. In DNA, the CDR3 is TGTGCCAGCAGCTCTCAGGGATACGGGGAGCTGTTTTTT. The rearrangement joins TRBV7-9 to TRBJ2-2, with D perhaps TRBD1 (5 bases). Trimming left V 4 bases short and J 7 bases short, with 10 bases between. The CDR3 consists of 13 residues. CDR1 SEHNR and CDR2 FQNEAQ come from the germline V gene (reference sequence).

This clone has ten or more counts. The rearrangement joins TRBV10-2 to TRBJ2-5, with D possibly called TRBD1 or TRBD2 (5 bases each). The CDR3 sequence is 13 residues long. V shed 2 bases and J shed 5 bases, with 9 bases lying between them. CDR1 is WSHSY and CDR2 is SAAADI in the germline V gene. The CDR3 DNA follows: TGCGCCAGCAGTGAGGGGGGTGGGGAGACCCAGTACTTC. It translates to CASSEGGGETQYF.

This clone was seen at least ten times. V gene TRBV7-9 combines with J gene TRBJ2-5; no firm D call. Germline-derived CDR1 and CDR2 are SEHNR and FQNEAQ (reference sequence). Trimming removed 6 bases from V and 5 bases from J, with 10 bases in between. This CDR3 spans 12 amino acids. DNA of the CDR3: TGTGCCAGCAGGGATATGAACGAGACCCAGTACTTC. This encodes CASRDMNETQYF.

This clone was seen at least ten times. This chain joins TRBV12-3 or TRBV12-4 and TRBJ2-1; 10 bases map to TRBD2. The CDR3 extends over 15 amino acids. The V and J ends lost 6 bases and 4 bases, in that order; junction bases with no gene match: 6. CDR3 nucleotides: TGTGCCAGCAGCCCCGTAGCGGGGGGTTACAATGAGCAGTTCTTC. Protein product: CASSPVAGGYNEQFF.

This clone was found many times. The rearrangement uses TRBV14 and TRBJ1-3; D is possibly TRBD1 (5 bases). This CDR3 is built from 15 residues. V was shortened by 2 bases and J by 2 bases, with 10 bases between the two germline ends. Germline values: CDR1 SGHDN, CDR2 FVKESK. The chain's CDR3 is CASSQTGGTGNTIYF. The DNA for the CDR3 is TGTGCCAGCAGCCAAACGGGGGGAACTGGAAACACCATATATTTT.

The table lists this clone with a few counts. V and J are TRBV7-9 and TRBJ2-6, with D unresolved. The germline V and J ends were trimmed by 5 bases and 13 bases, with 12 bases remaining between them. CDR3 length: 12 amino acids. CDR1 is SEHNR, CDR2 FQNEAQ, per germline (reference sequence). The CDR3 bases are TGTGCCAGCAGCCCCCTCCGCAAAGTCCTGACTTTC. It codes for CASSPLRKVLTF.

Concerning this clone: This may be a read error: a much more frequent sequence differs by one nucleotide. In DNA, the CDR3 is TGTGCCAGCAGCCTGGCAAGCTCCTATAATTCACCCCTCCACTTT. It codes for CASSLASSYNSPLHF. The chain couples TRBV7-6 to TRBJ1-6; D not certain. In germline, CDR1 is SGHVS, CDR2 FNYEAQ. V was trimmed by 5 bases and J by 0 bases, leaving 8 bases between them. The CDR3 loop spans 15 amino acids.

Ten or more counts support this clone. The chain is built from TRBV20-1 and TRBJ1-2, with D perhaps matching TRBD1 (5 bases). Trimming pared 0 bases from V and 6 bases from J, leaving 20 bases between. This CDR3 contains 16 residues. The V gene's germline CDR1 is DFQATT and CDR2 SNEGSKA (reference sequence). CDR3 in amino acids: CSARDDGGEGPDGYTF. In nucleotides, the CDR3 is TGCAGTGCTAGAGATGACGGCGGCGAGGGGCCCGATGGCTACACCTTC.